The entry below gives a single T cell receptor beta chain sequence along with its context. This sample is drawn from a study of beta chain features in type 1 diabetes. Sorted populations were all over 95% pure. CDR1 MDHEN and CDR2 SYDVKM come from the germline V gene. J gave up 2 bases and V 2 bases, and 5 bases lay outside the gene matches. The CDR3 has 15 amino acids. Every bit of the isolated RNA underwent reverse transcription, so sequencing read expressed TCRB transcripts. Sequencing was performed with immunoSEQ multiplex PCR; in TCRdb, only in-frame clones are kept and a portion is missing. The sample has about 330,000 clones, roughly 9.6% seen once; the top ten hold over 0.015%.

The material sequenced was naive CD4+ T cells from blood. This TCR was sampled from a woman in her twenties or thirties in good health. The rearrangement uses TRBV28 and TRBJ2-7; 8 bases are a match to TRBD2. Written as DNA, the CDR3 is TGTGCCAGCAGTTTACCGGGACTAGTGGCCTACGAGCAGTACTTC. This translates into CASSLPGLVAYEQYF.